This TCR beta chain appears in the sequencing data of a study of identical twins. About this clonotype: What it binds is not known. Relative to the germline gene, one junction end is altered; a read error may explain this.

Study-wide findings and caveats: Within monozygotic twins, out-of-frame TCR alpha sharing was underestimated by the models. Zero-insertion analyses were open to partial confounding by invariant MAIT and iNKT cells. It was cross-sectional statistical analysis, not following the same donors, that the conclusions relied on. Sequences that were out-of-frame, alpha and twin-shared displayed an excess of low generation probability.

Germline CDR1 is DFQATT and CDR2 is SNEGSKA (reference sequence). The CDR3 consists of 16 residues. TCRdb called the 5' RACE reads again in MiXCR, with one record for every CDR3 protein. The data hold fewer than 450,000 distinct CDR3 sequences, with approximately 8.7% observed a single time. The chain is built from TRBV20-1 and TRBJ2-1; 7 positions match TRBD2. The clonotype comes from a woman aged 45-60 years in good health. The sample comprised naive T cells sorted from blood. The CDR3 loop reads CSPREELALSYNEQFF. The CDR3 DNA follows: TGCAGTCCTAGAGAAGAACTAGCGCTATCCTACAATGAGCAGTTCTTC.